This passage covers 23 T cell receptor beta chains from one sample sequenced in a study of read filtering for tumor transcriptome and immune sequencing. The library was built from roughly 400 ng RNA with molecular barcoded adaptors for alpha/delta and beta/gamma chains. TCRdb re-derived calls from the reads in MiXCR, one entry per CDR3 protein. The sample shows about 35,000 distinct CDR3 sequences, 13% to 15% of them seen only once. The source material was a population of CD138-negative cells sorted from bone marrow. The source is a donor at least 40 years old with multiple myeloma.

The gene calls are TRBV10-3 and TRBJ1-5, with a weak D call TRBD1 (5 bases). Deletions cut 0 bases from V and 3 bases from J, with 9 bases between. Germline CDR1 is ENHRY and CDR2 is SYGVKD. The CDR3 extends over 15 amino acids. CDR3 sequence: CAISESKGHNQPQHF. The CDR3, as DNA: TGTGCCATCAGTGAGTCCAAGGGGCACAATCAGCCCCAGCATTTT.

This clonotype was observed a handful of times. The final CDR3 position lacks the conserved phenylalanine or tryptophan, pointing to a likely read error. For the CDR3, the DNA is TGTGCCAGCTCACCACTGATAGGAGAGGGCACTGAAGCTTTCTCT. Its protein product is CASSPLIGEGTEAFS. This chain connects TRBV18 to TRBJ1-1; D not resolved. The CDR3 extends over 15 amino acids. Trimming took off 1 base at V and 4 bases at J, with 13 bases between the two ends. Germline assignment: CDR1 KGHSH and CDR2 LQKENI.

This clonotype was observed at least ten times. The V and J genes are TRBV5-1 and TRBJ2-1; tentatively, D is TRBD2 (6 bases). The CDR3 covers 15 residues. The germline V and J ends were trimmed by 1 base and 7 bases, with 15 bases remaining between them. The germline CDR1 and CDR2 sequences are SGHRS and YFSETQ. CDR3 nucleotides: TGCGCCAGCAGCTTGCGACCGGGTGGGGGGAATGAGCAGTTCTTC. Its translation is CASSLRPGGGNEQFF.

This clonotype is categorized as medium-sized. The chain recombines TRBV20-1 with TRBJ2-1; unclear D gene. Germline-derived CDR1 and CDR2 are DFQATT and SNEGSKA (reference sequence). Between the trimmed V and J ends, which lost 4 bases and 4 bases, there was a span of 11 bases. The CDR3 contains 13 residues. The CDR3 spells CSATGRPYNEQFF. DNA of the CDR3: TGCAGTGCTACGGGTCGTCCGTACAATGAGCAGTTCTTC.

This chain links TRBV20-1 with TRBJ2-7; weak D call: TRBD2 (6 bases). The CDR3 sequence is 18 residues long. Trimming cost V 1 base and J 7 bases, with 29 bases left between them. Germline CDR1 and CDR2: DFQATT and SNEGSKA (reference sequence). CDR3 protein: CSARGDSNYRGPPEEQYF. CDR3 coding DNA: TGCAGTGCTAGAGGGGACTCAAATTACCGGGGACCCCCCGAAGAGCAGTACTTC.

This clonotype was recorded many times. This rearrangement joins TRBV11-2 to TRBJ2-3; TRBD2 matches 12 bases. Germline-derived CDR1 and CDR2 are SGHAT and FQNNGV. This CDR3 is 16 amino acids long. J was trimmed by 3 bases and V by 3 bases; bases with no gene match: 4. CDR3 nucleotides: TGTGCCAGCAGCTTGACTAGCGGGAGCCCAACAGATACGCAGTATTTT. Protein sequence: CASSLTSGSPTDTQYF.

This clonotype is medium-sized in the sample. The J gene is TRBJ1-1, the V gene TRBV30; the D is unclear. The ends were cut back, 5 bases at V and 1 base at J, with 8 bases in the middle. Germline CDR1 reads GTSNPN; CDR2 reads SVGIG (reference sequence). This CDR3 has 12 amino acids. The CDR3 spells CAWRRKNTEAFF. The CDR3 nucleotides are TGTGCCTGGCGACGGAAGAACACTGAAGCTTTCTTT.

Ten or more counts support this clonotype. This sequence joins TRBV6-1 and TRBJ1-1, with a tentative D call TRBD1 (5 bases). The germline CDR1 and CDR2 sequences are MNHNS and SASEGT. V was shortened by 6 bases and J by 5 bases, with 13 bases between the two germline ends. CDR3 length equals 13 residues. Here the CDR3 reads CASRTGTATEAFF. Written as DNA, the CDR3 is TGTGCCAGCAGAACCGGGACGGCTACTGAAGCTTTCTTT.

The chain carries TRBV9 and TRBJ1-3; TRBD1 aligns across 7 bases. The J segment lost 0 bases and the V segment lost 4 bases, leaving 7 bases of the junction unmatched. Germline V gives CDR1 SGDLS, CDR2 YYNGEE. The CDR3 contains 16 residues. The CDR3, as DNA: TGTGCCAGCAGCCAACAGGGGCTGAGCTCTGGAAACACCATATATTTT. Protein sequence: CASSQQGLSSGNTIYF.

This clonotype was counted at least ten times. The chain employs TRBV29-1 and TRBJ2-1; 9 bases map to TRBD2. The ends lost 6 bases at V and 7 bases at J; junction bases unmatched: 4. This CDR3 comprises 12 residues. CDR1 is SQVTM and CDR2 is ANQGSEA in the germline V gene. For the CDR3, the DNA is TGCAGCGTAGCGGGGGGCCGTAATGAGCAGTTCTTC. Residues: CSVAGGRNEQFF.

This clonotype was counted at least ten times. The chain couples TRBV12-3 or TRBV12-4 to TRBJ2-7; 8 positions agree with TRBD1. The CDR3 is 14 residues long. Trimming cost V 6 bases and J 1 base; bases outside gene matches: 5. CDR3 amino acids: CASRETGASYEQYF. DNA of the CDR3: TGTGCCAGCAGGGAGACAGGGGCGTCCTACGAGCAGTACTTC.

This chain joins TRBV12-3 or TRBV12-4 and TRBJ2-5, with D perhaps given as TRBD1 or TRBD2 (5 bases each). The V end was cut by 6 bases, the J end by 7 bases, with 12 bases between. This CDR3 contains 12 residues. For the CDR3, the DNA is TGTGCCAGCAGGGCCGGGACCAGGACCCAGTACTTC. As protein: CASRAGTRTQYF.

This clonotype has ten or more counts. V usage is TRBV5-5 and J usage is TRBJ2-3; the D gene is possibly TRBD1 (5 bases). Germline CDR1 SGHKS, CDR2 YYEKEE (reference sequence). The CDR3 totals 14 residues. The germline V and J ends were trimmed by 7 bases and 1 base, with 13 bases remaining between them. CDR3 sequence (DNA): TGTGCCAGCGAGGACAAGTCCCGCACAGATACGCAGTATTTT. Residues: CASEDKSRTDTQYF.

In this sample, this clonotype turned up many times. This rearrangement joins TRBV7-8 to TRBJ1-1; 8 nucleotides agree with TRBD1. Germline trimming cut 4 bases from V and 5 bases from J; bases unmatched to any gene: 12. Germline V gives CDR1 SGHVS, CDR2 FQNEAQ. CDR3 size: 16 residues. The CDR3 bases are TGTGCCAGCAGCTATAGGTTCAGGGGGCAACGTACTGAAGCTTTCTTT. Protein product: CASSYRFRGQRTEAFF.

CDR3 nucleotides: TGTGCCAGCAGCTTAGGGAAGAATCAGCCCCAGCATTTT. Amino acids: CASSLGKNQPQHF. V and J are TRBV11-1 and TRBJ1-5; D is undetermined. CDR1 and CDR2 (germline): SGHAT, FQDESV (reference sequence). Trimming shortened V by 1 base and J by 4 bases, and 5 bases separated the two germline ends. The CDR3 consists of 13 residues. Full variable domain (remainder filled in from reference TRBV11-1 and TRBJ1-5): EAEVAQSPRYKITEKSQAVAFWCDPISGHATLYWYRQILGQGPELLVQFQDESVVDDSQLPKDRFSAERLKGVDSTLKIQPAELGDSAMYLCASSLGKNQPQHFGDGTRLSIL.

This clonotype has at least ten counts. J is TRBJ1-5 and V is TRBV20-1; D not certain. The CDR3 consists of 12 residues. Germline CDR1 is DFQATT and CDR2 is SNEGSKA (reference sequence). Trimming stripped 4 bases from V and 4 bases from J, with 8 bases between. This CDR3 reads CSAIEGNQPQHF. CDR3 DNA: TGCAGTGCTATAGAGGGAAATCAGCCCCAGCATTTT.

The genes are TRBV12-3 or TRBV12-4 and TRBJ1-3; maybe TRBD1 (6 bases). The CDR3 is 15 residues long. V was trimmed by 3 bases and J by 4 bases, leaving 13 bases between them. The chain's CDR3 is CASSLASGTGNTIYF. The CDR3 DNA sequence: TGTGCCAGCAGTTTGGCCTCCGGGACAGGAAACACCATATATTTT.

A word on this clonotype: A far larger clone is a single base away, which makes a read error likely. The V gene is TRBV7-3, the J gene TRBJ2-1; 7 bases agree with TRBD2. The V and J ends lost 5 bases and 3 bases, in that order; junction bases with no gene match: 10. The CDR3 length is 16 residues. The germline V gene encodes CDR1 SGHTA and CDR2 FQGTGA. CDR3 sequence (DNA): TGTGCCAGCAGCCCCTCGACTAGCTCCATCTACAATGAGCAGTTCTTC. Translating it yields CASSPSTSSIYNEQFF.

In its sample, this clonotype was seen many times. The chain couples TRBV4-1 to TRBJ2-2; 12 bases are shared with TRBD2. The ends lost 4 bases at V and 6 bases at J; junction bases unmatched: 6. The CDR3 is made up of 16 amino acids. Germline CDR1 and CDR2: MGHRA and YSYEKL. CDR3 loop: CASSRLGTSGPGELFF. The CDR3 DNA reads TGCGCCAGCAGCCGCCTCGGGACTAGCGGGCCCGGGGAGCTGTTTTTT.

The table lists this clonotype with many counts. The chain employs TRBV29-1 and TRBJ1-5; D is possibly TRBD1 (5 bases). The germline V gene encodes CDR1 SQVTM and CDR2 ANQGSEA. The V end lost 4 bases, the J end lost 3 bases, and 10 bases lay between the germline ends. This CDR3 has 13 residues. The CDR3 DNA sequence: TGCAGCGTTGCTCGGGGGAACAATCAGCCCCAGCATTTT. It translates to CSVARGNNQPQHF.

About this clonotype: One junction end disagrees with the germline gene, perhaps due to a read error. CDR3 loop: CASSLGTRGSGRAHEQLF. The CDR3 DNA sequence: TGTGCCAGCAGCTTAGGAACGAGGGGTAGCGGGAGGGCTCATGAGCAGCTCTTC. The genes are TRBV7-2 and TRBJ2-1, with TRBD2 matching 11 bases. The length of the CDR3 is 18 residues. CDR1 is SGHTA, CDR2 FQGNSA, per germline. Drawing the rest from reference TRBV7-2 and TRBJ2-1, the complete variable domain is GAGVSQSPSNKVTEKGKDVELRCDPISGHTALYWYRQSLGQGLEFLIYFQGNSAPDKSGLPSDRFSAERTGGSVSTLTIQRTQQEDSAVYLCASSLGTRGSGRAHEQLFGPGTRLTVL.

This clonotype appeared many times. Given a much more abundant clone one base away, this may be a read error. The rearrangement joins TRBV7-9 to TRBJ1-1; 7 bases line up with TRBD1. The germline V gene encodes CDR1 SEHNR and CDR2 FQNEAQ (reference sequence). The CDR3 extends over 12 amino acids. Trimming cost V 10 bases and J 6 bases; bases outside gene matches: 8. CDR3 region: CATATGTAEAFF. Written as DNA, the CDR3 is TGTGCCACCGCGACAGGGACCGCTGAAGCTTTCTTT.

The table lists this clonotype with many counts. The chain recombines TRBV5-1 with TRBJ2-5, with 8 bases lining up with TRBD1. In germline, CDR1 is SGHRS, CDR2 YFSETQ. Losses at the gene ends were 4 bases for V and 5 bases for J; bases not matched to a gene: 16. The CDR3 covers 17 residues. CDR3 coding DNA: TGCGCCAGCAGCGACCCCAGGGGGCCCCCATTGATGGAGACCCAGTACTTC. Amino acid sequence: CASSDPRGPPLMETQYF. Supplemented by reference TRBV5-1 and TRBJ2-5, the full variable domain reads KAGVTQTPRYLIKTRGQQVTLSCSPISGHRSVSWYQQTPGQGLQFLFEYFSETQRNKGNFPGRFSGRQFSNSRSEMNVSTLELGDSALYLCASSDPRGPPLMETQYFGPGTRLLVL.